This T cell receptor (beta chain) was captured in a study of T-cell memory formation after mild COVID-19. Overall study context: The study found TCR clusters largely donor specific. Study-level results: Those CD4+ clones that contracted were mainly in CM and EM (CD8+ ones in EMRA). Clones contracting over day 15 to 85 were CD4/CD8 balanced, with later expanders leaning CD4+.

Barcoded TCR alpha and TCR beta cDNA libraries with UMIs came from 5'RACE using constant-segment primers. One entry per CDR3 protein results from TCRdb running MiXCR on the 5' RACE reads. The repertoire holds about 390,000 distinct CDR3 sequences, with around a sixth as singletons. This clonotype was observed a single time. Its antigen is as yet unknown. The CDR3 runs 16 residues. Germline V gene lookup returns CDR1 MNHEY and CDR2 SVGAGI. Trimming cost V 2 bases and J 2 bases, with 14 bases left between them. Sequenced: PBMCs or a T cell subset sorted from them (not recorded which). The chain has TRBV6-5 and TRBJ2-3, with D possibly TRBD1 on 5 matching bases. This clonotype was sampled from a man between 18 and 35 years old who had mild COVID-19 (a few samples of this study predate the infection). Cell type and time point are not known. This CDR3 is CASSYRIRGITDTQYF. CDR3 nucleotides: TGTGCCAGCAGTTACCGGATTAGGGGTATCACAGATACGCAGTATTTT.